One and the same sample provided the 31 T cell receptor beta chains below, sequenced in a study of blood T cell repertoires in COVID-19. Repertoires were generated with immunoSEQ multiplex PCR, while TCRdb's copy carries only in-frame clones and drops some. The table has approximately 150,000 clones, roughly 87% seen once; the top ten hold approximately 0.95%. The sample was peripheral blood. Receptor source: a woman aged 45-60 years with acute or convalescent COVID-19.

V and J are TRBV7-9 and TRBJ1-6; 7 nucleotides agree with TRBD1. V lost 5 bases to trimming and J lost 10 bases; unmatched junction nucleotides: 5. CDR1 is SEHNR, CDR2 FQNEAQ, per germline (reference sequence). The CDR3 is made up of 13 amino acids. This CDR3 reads CASSTGENSPLHF. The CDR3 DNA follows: TGTGCCAGCAGCACAGGGGAGAACTCACCCCTCCACTTT.

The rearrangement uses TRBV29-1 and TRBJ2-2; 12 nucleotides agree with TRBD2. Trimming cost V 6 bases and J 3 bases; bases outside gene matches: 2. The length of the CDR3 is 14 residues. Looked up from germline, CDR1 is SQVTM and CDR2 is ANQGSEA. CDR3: CSVRTSGDTGELFF. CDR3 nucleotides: TGCAGCGTCCGGACTAGCGGGGACACCGGGGAGCTGTTTTTT.

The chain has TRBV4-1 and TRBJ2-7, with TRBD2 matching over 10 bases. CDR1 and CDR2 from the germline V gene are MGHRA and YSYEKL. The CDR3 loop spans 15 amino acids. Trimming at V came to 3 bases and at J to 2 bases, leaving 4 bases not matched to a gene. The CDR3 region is CASSHGTSVAYEQYF. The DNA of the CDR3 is TGCGCCAGCAGCCACGGGACTAGCGTCGCCTACGAGCAGTACTTC.

CDR3 protein: CASSSLAGGLGTQYF. DNA for the CDR3: TGTGCCAGCAGCTCACTAGCGGGGGGGCTAGGGACGCAGTATTTT. The chain uses TRBV11-3 and TRBJ2-3; 13 bases agree with TRBD2. CDR1 SGHNT and CDR2 YENEEA come from the germline V gene. The CDR3 length is 15 residues. Unmatched junction bases numbered 7, after V lost 4 bases and J lost 9 bases.

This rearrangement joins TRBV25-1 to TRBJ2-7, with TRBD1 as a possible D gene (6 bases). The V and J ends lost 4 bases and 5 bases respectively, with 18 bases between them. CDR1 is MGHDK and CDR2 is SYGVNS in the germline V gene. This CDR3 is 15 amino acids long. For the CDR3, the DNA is TGTGCCAGCAGTGGAACGACAGGCCCGAAGAACGAGCAGTACTTC. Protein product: CASSGTTGPKNEQYF.

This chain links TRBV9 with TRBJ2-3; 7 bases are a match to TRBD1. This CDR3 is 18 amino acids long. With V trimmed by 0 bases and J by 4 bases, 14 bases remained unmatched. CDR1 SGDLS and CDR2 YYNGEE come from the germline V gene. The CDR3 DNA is TGTGCCAGCAGCGTAGACCCCGTAACAGGGGTGCACGCAGATACGCAGTATTTT. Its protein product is CASSVDPVTGVHADTQYF.

The CDR3 nucleotides are TGTGCCAGCAGCACTCCCGGGAGTTCCAAAAACATTCAGTACTTC. Translated: CASSTPGSSKNIQYF. The V and J genes are TRBV7-9 and TRBJ2-4, with D tentatively TRBD2 (6 bases). The V gene lost 5 bases and the J gene lost 2 bases, with 13 bases spanning the gap. The CDR3 spans 15 residues. The germline CDR1 and CDR2 sequences are SEHNR and FQNEAQ (reference sequence).

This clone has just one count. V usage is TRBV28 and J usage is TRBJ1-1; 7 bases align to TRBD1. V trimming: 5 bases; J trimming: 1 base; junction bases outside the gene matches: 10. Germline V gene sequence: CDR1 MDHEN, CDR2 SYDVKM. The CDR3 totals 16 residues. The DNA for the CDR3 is TGTGCCAGCAGTGACCCAAGACAGGGATCGAACACTGAAGCTTTCTTT. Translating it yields CASSDPRQGSNTEAFF.

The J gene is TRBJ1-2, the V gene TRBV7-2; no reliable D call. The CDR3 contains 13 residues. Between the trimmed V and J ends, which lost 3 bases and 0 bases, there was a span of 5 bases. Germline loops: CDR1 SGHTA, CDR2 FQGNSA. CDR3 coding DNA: TGTGCCAGCAGCTTGGGAGCTAACTATGGCTACACCTTC. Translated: CASSLGANYGYTF.

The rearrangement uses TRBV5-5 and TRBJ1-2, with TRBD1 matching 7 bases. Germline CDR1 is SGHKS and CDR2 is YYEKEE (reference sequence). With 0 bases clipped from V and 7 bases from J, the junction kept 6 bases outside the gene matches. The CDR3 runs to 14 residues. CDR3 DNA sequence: TGTGCCAGCAGCTTGGTCCTAGGGGGCACTGGCTACACCTTC. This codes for CASSLVLGGTGYTF.

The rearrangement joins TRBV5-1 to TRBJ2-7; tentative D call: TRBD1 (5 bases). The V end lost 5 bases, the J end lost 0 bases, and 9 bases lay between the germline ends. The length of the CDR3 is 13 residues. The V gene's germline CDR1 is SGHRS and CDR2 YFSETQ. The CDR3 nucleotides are TGCGCCAGCAGGGCCGACAGCTCCTACGAGCAGTACTTC. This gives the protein CASRADSSYEQYF.

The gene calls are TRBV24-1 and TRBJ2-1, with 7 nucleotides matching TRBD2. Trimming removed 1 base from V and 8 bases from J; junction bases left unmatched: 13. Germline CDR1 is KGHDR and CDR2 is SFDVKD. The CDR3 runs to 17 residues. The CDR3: CATSDFGSRLAGDEQFF. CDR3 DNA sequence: TGTGCCACCAGTGATTTCGGATCGAGACTAGCCGGCGATGAGCAGTTCTTC.

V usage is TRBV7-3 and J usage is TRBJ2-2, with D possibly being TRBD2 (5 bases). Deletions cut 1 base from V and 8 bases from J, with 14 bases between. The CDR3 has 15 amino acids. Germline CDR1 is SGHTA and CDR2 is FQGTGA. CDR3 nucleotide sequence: TGTGCCAGCAGCTTAAGCGGGTTCCAGTTAGGGGAGCTGTTTTTT. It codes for CASSLSGFQLGELFF.

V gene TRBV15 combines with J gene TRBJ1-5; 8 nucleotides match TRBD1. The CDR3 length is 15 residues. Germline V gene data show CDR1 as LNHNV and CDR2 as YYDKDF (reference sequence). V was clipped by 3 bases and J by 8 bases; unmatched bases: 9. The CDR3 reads CATSSLDRDLEPQHF. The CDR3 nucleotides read TGTGCCACCAGCAGCCTGGACAGGGATTTAGAGCCCCAGCATTTT. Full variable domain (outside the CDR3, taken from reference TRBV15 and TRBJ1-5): DAMVIQNPRYQVTQFGKPVTLSCSQTLNHNVMYWYQQKSSQAPKLLFHYYDKDFNNEADTPDNFQSRRPNTSFCFLDIRSPGLGDTAMYLCATSSLDRDLEPQHFGDGTRLSIL.

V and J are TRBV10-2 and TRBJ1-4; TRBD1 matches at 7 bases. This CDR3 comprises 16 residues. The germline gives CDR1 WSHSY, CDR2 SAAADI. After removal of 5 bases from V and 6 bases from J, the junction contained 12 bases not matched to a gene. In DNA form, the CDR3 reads TGCGCCAGCAGTTTGACAGGGACCGTCGGAGATGAAAAACTGTTTTTT. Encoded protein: CASSLTGTVGDEKLFF.

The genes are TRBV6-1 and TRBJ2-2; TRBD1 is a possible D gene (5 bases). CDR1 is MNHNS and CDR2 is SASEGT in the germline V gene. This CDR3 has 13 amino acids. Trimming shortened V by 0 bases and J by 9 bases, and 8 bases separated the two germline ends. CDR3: CASSEAGARELFF. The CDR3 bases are TGTGCCAGCAGTGAAGCTGGGGCCAGGGAGCTGTTTTTT.

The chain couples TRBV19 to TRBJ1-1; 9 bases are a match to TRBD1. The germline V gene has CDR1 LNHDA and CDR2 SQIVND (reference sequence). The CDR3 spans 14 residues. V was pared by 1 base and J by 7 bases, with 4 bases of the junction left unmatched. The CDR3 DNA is TGTGCCAGTAGTATAGCCGACAGGGGGGTTGAAGCTTTCTTT. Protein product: CASSIADRGVEAFF.

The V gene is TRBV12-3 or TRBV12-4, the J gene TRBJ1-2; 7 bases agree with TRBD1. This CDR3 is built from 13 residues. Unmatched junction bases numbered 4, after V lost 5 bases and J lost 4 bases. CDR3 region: CASSRTGVYGYTF. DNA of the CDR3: TGTGCCAGCAGTCGCACAGGGGTCTATGGCTACACCTTC.

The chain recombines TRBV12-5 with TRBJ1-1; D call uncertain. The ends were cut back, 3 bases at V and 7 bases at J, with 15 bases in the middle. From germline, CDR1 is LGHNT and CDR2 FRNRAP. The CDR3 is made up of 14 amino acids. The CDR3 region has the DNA TGTGCTAGTGGTTTAACAAGGCTGCGAGGTGAAGCTTTCTTT. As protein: CASGLTRLRGEAFF. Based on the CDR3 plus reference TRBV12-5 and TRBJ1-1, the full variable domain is DARVTQTPRHKVTEMGQEVTMRCQPILGHNTVFWYRQTMMQGLELLAYFRNRAPLDDSGMPKDRFSAEMPDATLATLKIQPSEPRDSAVYFCASGLTRLRGEAFFGQGTRLTVV.

The CDR3 here is CASSDSGTGGFLLGGYTF. DNA for the CDR3: TGTGCCAGCAGTGATTCCGGGACAGGGGGTTTTCTTTTGGGTGGCTACACCTTC. The rearrangement links TRBV25-1 to TRBJ1-2; the match to TRBD1 covers 11 bases. The germline V gene encodes CDR1 MGHDK and CDR2 SYGVNS. J was trimmed by 7 bases and V by 3 bases; bases with no gene match: 16. The CDR3 covers 18 residues.

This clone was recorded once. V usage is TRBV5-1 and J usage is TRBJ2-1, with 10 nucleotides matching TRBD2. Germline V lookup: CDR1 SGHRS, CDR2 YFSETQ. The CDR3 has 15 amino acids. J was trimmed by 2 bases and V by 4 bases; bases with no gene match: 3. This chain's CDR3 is CASSLGTSAYNEQFF. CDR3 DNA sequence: TGCGCCAGCAGCCTTGGGACTAGCGCCTACAATGAGCAGTTCTTC. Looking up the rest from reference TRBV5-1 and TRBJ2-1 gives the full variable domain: KAGVTQTPRYLIKTRGQQVTLSCSPISGHRSVSWYQQTPGQGLQFLFEYFSETQRNKGNFPGRFSGRQFSNSRSEMNVSTLELGDSALYLCASSLGTSAYNEQFFGPGTRLTVL.

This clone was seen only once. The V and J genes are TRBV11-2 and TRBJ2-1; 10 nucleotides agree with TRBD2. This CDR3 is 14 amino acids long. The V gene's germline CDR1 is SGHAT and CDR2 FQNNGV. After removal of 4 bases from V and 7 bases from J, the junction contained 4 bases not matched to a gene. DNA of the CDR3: TGTGCCAGCAGCTCCTCTAGCGGGAGAAATGAGCAGTTCTTC. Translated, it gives CASSSSSGRNEQFF. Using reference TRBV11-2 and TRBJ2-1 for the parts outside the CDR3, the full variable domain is EAGVAQSPRYKIIEKRQSVAFWCNPISGHATLYWYQQILGQGPKLLIQFQNNGVVDDSQLPKDRFSAERLKGVDSTLKIQPAKLEDSAVYLCASSSSSGRNEQFFGPGTRLTVL.

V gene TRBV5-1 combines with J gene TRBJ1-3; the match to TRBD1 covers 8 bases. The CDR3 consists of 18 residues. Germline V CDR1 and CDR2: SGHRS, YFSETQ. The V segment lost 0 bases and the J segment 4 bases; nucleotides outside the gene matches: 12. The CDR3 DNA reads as TGCGCCAGCAGCTTGGTCTCCCAGGGGGCAGTCTTCGGAAACACCATATATTTT. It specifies CASSLVSQGAVFGNTIYF.

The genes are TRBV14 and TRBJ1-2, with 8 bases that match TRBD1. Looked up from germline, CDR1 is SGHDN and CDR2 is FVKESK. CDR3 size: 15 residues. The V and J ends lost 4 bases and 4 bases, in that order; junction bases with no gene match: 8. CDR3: CASSRQGTIPYGYTF. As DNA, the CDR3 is TGTGCCAGCAGCCGACAGGGGACTATCCCCTATGGCTACACCTTC.

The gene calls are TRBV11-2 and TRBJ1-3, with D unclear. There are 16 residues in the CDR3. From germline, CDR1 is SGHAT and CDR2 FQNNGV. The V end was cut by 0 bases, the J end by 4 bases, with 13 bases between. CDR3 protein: CASSLDGGVRGNTIYF. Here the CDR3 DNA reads TGTGCCAGCAGCTTAGATGGAGGCGTTCGCGGAAACACCATATATTTT.

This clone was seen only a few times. CDR3 in amino acids: CASSFLGSEPGVEQYF. The CDR3 coding sequence is TGTGCCAGCAGCTTCTTGGGGAGTGAGCCTGGGGTGGAGCAGTACTTC. This chain joins TRBV11-1 and TRBJ2-7; maybe TRBD2 (5 bases). V was pared by 3 bases and J by 7 bases, with 22 bases between. The CDR3 has 16 amino acids. Germline V gene sequence: CDR1 SGHAT, CDR2 FQDESV (reference sequence).

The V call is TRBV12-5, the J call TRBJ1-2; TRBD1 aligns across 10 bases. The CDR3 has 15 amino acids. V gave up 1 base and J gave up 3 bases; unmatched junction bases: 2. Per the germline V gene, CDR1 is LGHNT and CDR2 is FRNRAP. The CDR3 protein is CASGLGGTGDYGYTF. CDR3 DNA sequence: TGTGCTAGTGGTTTGGGCGGGACAGGGGACTATGGCTACACCTTC. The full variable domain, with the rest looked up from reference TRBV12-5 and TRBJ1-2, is DARVTQTPRHKVTEMGQEVTMRCQPILGHNTVFWYRQTMMQGLELLAYFRNRAPLDDSGMPKDRFSAEMPDATLATLKIQPSEPRDSAVYFCASGLGGTGDYGYTFGSGTRLTVV.

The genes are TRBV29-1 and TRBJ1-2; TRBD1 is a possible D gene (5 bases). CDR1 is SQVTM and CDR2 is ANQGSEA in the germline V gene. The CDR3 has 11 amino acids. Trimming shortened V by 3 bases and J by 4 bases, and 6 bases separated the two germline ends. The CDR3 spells CSVDRGYGYTF. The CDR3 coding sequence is TGCAGCGTTGATAGGGGCTATGGCTACACCTTC.

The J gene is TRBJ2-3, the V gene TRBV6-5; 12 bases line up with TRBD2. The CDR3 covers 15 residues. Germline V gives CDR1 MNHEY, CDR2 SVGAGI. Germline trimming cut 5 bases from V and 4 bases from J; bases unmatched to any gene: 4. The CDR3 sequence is CASSLLAGGSDTQYF. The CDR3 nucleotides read TGTGCCAGCAGTCTCCTAGCGGGAGGGTCAGATACGCAGTATTTT.

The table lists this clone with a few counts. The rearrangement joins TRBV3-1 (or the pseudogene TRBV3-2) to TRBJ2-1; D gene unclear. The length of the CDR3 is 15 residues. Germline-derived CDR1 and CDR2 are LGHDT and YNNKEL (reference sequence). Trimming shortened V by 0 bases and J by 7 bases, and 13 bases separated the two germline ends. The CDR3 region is CASSQDLTLYNEQFF. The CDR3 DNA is TGTGCCAGCAGCCAAGATCTCACCCTCTATAATGAGCAGTTCTTC.

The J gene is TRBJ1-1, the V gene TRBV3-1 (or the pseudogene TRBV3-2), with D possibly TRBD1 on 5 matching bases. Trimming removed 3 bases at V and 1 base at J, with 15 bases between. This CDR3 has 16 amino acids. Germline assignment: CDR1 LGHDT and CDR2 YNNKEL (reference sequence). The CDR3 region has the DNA TGTGCCAGCAGCCAGGGAGGCCCGGGGGGGAACACTGAAGCTTTCTTT. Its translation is CASSQGGPGGNTEAFF.